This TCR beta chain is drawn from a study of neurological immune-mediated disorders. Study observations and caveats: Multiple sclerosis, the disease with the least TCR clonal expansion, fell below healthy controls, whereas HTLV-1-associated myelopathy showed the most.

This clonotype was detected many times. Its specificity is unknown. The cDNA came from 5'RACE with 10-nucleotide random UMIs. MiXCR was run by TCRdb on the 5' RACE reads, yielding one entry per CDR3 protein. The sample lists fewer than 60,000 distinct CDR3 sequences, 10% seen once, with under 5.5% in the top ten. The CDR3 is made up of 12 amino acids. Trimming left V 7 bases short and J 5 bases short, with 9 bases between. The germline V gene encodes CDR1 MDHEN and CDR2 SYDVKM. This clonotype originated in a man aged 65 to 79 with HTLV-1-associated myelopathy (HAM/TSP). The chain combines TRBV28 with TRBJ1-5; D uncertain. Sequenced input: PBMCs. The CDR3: CASTSGHQPQHF. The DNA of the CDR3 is TGTGCCAGCACCTCGGGCCATCAGCCCCAGCATTTT.